Each of the 11 T cell receptor beta chains below was sequenced from the same sample in a study of early T cells in non-severe SARS-CoV-2 infection. TCRdb recomputed calls from the 5' RACE reads with MiXCR, one row per CDR3 protein. The sample holds nearly 50,000 distinct CDR3 sequences, 6% to 8% seen once. This material consisted of whole blood, taken at baseline. The receptors here all came from an adult who was a healthcare worker with PCR-confirmed SARS-CoV-2 infection or an uninfected control (not recorded which).

CDR3 nucleotides: TGTGCCAGCAGCTTGGACCGTTTAGGCGAGCAGTACTTC. Translated, it gives CASSLDRLGEQYF. The chain links TRBV5-4 to TRBJ2-7; unclear D gene. Germline CDR1 is SGHNT and CDR2 is YYREEE (reference sequence). V was cut by 0 bases and J by 6 bases, with 10 bases left in between. The CDR3 sequence is 13 residues long.

CDR3 bases: TGTGCCATCAGTGAGCGGGACGCAAGCTCCTACAATGAGCAGTTCTTC. This translates into CAISERDASSYNEQFF. This rearrangement joins TRBV10-3 to TRBJ2-1; D may match TRBD1 or TRBD2 (5 bases each). The CDR3 extends over 16 amino acids. V lost 2 bases and J 0 bases, leaving 11 bases between the germline ends. Germline loops: CDR1 ENHRY, CDR2 SYGVKD.

Ten or more counts support this clonotype. The CDR3 sequence is CSAREASGRARETQYF. The CDR3 bases are TGCAGTGCTAGAGAAGCTAGCGGGAGGGCCCGTGAGACCCAGTACTTC. This chain connects TRBV20-1 to TRBJ2-5, with 12 positions matching TRBD2. This CDR3 has 16 residues. Germline assignment: CDR1 DFQATT and CDR2 SNEGSKA (reference sequence). The ends lost 0 bases at V and 5 bases at J; junction bases unmatched: 7.

This clonotype came up many times. V and J are TRBV7-2 and TRBJ2-1; D is unresolved. The V end was cut by 2 bases, the J end by 4 bases, with 6 bases between. CDR3 size: 13 residues. Looked up from germline, CDR1 is SGHTA and CDR2 is FQGNSA. CDR3 bases: TGTGCCAGCAGCTTACAATTGTACAATGAGCAGTTCTTC. It encodes CASSLQLYNEQFF.

This clonotype was counted ten times or more. The gene calls are TRBV7-8 and TRBJ2-3; 13 positions match TRBD2. After removal of 5 bases from V and 5 bases from J, the junction contained 10 bases not matched to a gene. Looked up from germline, CDR1 is SGHVS and CDR2 is FQNEAQ. This CDR3 spans 17 amino acids. CDR3 sequence (DNA): TGTGCCAGCAGCACCAGTCGGACTAGCGGGAGTCAAGATACGCAGTATTTT. As protein: CASSTSRTSGSQDTQYF.

The J gene is TRBJ1-2, the V gene TRBV18; possibly TRBD1 for D (5 bases). Germline V gene lookup returns CDR1 KGHSH and CDR2 LQKENI. Trimming removed 4 bases at V and 7 bases at J, with 13 bases between. The CDR3 is 13 amino acids. The CDR3: CASSLGGDGGYTF. As DNA, the CDR3 is TGTGCCAGCTCACTGGGGGGAGACGGTGGCTACACCTTC.

In its sample, this clonotype was seen a few times. The gene calls are TRBV4-1 and TRBJ1-3; the D is unclear. Deletions cut 0 bases from V and 2 bases from J, with 8 bases between. The germline V gene encodes CDR1 MGHRA and CDR2 YSYEKL. There are 15 residues in the CDR3. CDR3 sequence: CASSQDTLTGNTIYF. The DNA for the CDR3 is TGCGCCAGCAGCCAAGATACCCTTACTGGAAACACCATATATTTT.

The V call is TRBV28, the J call TRBJ2-4, with 8 bases identical to TRBD1. Looked up from germline, CDR1 is MDHEN and CDR2 is SYDVKM. The CDR3 spans 15 residues. The junction had 3 bases not matched to a gene; V was cut back by 4 bases and J by 1 base. CDR3 amino acids: CASSYRGSAKNIQYF. As DNA, the CDR3 is TGTGCCAGCAGTTACAGGGGGAGTGCCAAAAACATTCAGTACTTC.

This clonotype has at least ten counts. The rearrangement joins TRBV5-3 to TRBJ2-1, with TRBD2 matching over 9 bases. TRBV5-3 is an ORF for which the function is uncertain. CDR3 length: 13 residues. V gave up 5 bases and J gave up 7 bases; unmatched junction bases: 4. The CDR3 here is CARRAGGPNEQFF. The CDR3 bases are TGTGCCAGAAGGGCGGGAGGGCCTAATGAGCAGTTCTTC.

CDR3 nucleotides: TGTGCCAGCAGCTTAGAGGGAACCTACAATGAGCAGTTCTTC. The encoded protein is CASSLEGTYNEQFF. The J gene is TRBJ2-1, the V gene TRBV11-2; D unclear. Trimming removed 0 bases from V and 2 bases from J, with 5 bases in between. Germline V gives CDR1 SGHAT, CDR2 FQNNGV. This CDR3 is 14 amino acids long. The full variable domain, its missing parts supplied by reference TRBV11-2 and TRBJ2-1, is EAGVAQSPRYKIIEKRQSVAFWCNPISGHATLYWYQQILGQGPKLLIQFQNNGVVDDSQLPKDRFSAERLKGVDSTLKIQPAKLEDSAVYLCASSLEGTYNEQFFGPGTRLTVL.

This clonotype was observed many times. The gene calls are TRBV7-2 and TRBJ1-5; no clear D. Looked up from germline, CDR1 is SGHTA and CDR2 is FQGNSA. Trimming removed 5 bases at V and 7 bases at J, with 21 bases between. The CDR3 has 16 residues. CDR3 nucleotide sequence: TGTGCCAGCAGCCAAAGACTGTCATCTGGGGAGCAGCCCCAGCATTTT. Translated, it gives CASSQRLSSGEQPQHF.